This T cell receptor (beta chain) was profiled in a study of response to subunit inactivated influenza vaccine. Notes on the study in general: Authors proposed each seasonal influenza vaccination draws in few new T cells.

In regard to this clonotype: Antigen: not known.

Germline-derived CDR1 and CDR2 are SGHTA and FQGNSA. The CDR3 is made up of 15 amino acids. Unmatched junction bases numbered 2, after V lost 4 bases and J lost 1 base. Via MiXCR, TCRdb re-called the RT-PCR reads, giving one row per CDR3 protein. The sample consists of 530,000 or so distinct CDR3 sequences, around 11% of them appearing once. This clonotype was sampled from a man between 45 and 60 years old who received an inactivated influenza vaccine. V usage is TRBV7-2 and J usage is TRBJ2-5; 11 positions agree with TRBD2. The sample here was PBMCs from blood, taken on the day of vaccination. CDR3 DNA sequence: TGTGCCAGCAGCTCGACTAGCGGGACCCAAGAGACCCAGTACTTC. Translating it yields CASSSTSGTQETQYF. Full variable domain (remainder filled in from reference TRBV7-2 and TRBJ2-5): GAGVSQSPSNKVTEKGKDVELRCDPISGHTALYWYRQSLGQGLEFLIYFQGNSAPDKSGLPSDRFSAERTGGSVSTLTIQRTQQEDSAVYLCASSSTSGTQETQYFGPGTRLLVL.